Presented here are 25 T cell receptor beta chains from one specimen sequenced in a study of HIV-infected patients and healthy controls. Whole blood was used without fractionation, so all unsorted peripheral T cells were included. Alpha and beta constant-region primers primed reverse transcription of 400 to 650 ng RNA. Each of the alpha and beta chains got its own library through chain-specific third strand synthesis with indices. TCRdb itself ran the 5' RACE reads through MiXCR, one entry per CDR3 protein. The sample holds about 8,500 distinct CDR3 sequences, approximately 5% seen once. Sequencing was done on a sample of blood. Receptors originate from an adult in good health.

This clonotype was recorded at least ten times. The rearrangement joins TRBV2 to TRBJ2-1, with TRBD1 as a possible D gene (6 bases). Germline-derived CDR1 and CDR2 are SNHLY and FYNNEI. Deletions cut 8 bases from V and 6 bases from J, with 17 bases between. The CDR3 extends over 14 amino acids. The CDR3 loop reads CASLEPGQPNEQFF. CDR3 bases: TGTGCCAGCTTAGAACCGGGACAACCCAATGAGCAGTTCTTC.

This clonotype was observed many times. The chain carries TRBV19 and TRBJ2-5; D possibly corresponds to TRBD2 (7 bases). CDR1 is LNHDA and CDR2 is SQIVND in the germline V gene (reference sequence). With 5 bases removed from V and 1 base from J, the gap between germline ends came to 17 bases. CDR3 length: 16 residues. CDR3 nucleotides: TGTGCCAGTAGTCTGTTTCAGGGAGGGGGCCAAGAGACCCAGTACTTC. Translated: CASSLFQGGGQETQYF. Filled out from reference TRBV19 and TRBJ2-5, the complete variable domain reads DGGITQSPKYLFRKEGQNVTLSCEQNLNHDAMYWYRQDPGQGLRLIYYSQIVNDFQKGDIAEGYSVSREKKESFPLTVTSAQKNPTAFYLCASSLFQGGGQETQYFGPGTRLLVL.

In this sample, this clonotype turned up many times. The chain combines TRBV27 with TRBJ1-1, with 9 bases lining up with TRBD1. V trimming: 6 bases; J trimming: 8 bases; junction bases outside the gene matches: 13. This CDR3 contains 15 residues. The V gene's germline CDR1 is MNHEY and CDR2 SMNVEV (reference sequence). CDR3 amino acids: CASREQGARIWEAFF. The CDR3 DNA sequence: TGTGCCAGCAGGGAACAGGGGGCGAGGATTTGGGAAGCTTTCTTT.

By frequency in the sample, this clonotype is medium-sized. This rearrangement joins TRBV15 to TRBJ2-3; possible D gene TRBD1, 5 bases. In germline, CDR1 is LNHNV, CDR2 YYDKDF (reference sequence). The CDR3 sequence is 13 residues long. Trimming shortened V by 1 base and J by 4 bases, and 6 bases separated the two germline ends. CDR3 residues: CATSRVQADTQYF. CDR3 DNA sequence: TGTGCCACCAGCAGAGTACAGGCAGATACGCAGTATTTT. The whole variable domain, remainder taken from reference TRBV15 and TRBJ2-3, is DAMVIQNPRYQVTQFGKPVTLSCSQTLNHNVMYWYQQKSSQAPKLLFHYYDKDFNNEADTPDNFQSRRPNTSFCFLDIRSPGLGDTAMYLCATSRVQADTQYFGPGTRLTVL.

The chain is built from TRBV6-5 and TRBJ2-1, with TRBD2 matching 8 bases. The length of the CDR3 is 16 residues. V lost 1 base and J lost 10; bases outside the gene matches: 12. CDR1 is MNHEY and CDR2 is SVGAGI in the germline V gene. Here the CDR3 reads CASSYWAGGLGREQFF. CDR3 coding DNA: TGTGCCAGCAGTTACTGGGCGGGAGGATTGGGTAGGGAGCAGTTCTTC.

Relative to its sample, this clonotype is medium-sized (0.01 to 0.1%). The chain joins TRBV30 to TRBJ1-2, with 10 positions matching TRBD1. V was pared by 1 base and J by 8 bases, with 4 bases of the junction left unmatched. The CDR3 length is 13 residues. CDR1 and CDR2 from the germline V gene are GTSNPN and SVGIG (reference sequence). The CDR3 spells CAWSGQGARGYTF. The CDR3 nucleotides read TGTGCCTGGAGTGGACAGGGGGCGCGGGGCTACACCTTC. The full variable domain, completed using reference TRBV30 and TRBJ1-2, is SQTIHQWPATLVQPVGSPLSLECTVEGTSNPNLYWYRQAAGRGLQLLFYSVGIGQISSEVPQNLSASRPQDRQFILSSKKLLLSDSGFYLCAWSGQGARGYTFGSGTRLTVV.

In its sample, this clonotype was seen a few times. This chain links TRBV6-5 with TRBJ2-6; a possible D gene is TRBD1 (6 bases). V lost 0 bases and J 2 bases, leaving 8 bases between the germline ends. Germline CDR1 reads MNHEY; CDR2 reads SVGAGI. This CDR3 is 16 amino acids long. CDR3 region: CASSYSGGAGANVLTF. The CDR3 bases are TGTGCCAGCAGTTACTCTGGGGGCGCTGGGGCCAACGTCCTGACTTTC.

This clonotype has more than one count but fewer than ten. The rearrangement uses TRBV19 and TRBJ2-2; D gene unclear. CDR1 LNHDA and CDR2 SQIVND come from the germline V gene (reference sequence). V dropped 9 bases and J dropped 2 bases, with 10 bases sitting between them. The CDR3 runs to 13 residues. CDR3 region: CASKRPNTGELFF. The CDR3 nucleotides are TGTGCCAGCAAAAGACCCAACACCGGGGAGCTGTTTTTT.

This clonotype appeared many times. The chain uses TRBV2 and TRBJ1-5; D is unresolved. Germline CDR1 reads SNHLY; CDR2 reads FYNNEI. V lost 0 bases and J 5 bases, leaving 14 bases between the germline ends. This CDR3 has 16 residues. This CDR3 reads CASSEARAGLHQPQHF. In nucleotides, the CDR3 is TGTGCCAGCAGTGAAGCGCGGGCAGGCTTGCATCAGCCCCAGCATTTT.

This clonotype is medium-sized within its sample. The rearrangement links TRBV11-2 to TRBJ2-5, with D tentatively TRBD2 (5 bases). Germline loops: CDR1 SGHAT, CDR2 FQNNGV. The germline V and J ends were trimmed by 1 base and 7 bases, with 10 bases remaining between them. This CDR3 comprises 13 residues. CDR3 in DNA: TGTGCCAGCAGCTTAGGGCCCAGCGGGACCCAGTACTTC. This gives the protein CASSLGPSGTQYF.

J is TRBJ2-1 and V is TRBV5-4; perhaps TRBD1 as D (5 bases). Looked up from germline, CDR1 is SGHNT and CDR2 is YYREEE (reference sequence). The CDR3 loop spans 16 amino acids. Trimming stripped 4 bases from V and 10 bases from J, with 24 bases between. The CDR3 loop is CASSPPPLSGYDEQFF. In DNA form, the CDR3 reads TGTGCCAGCAGCCCCCCGCCCCTCTCAGGGTACGACGAGCAGTTCTTC.

This clonotype was counted at least ten times. The V call is TRBV12-3 or TRBV12-4, the J call TRBJ2-1, with 11 bases fitting TRBD2. J was trimmed by 6 bases and V by 7 bases; bases with no gene match: 11. This CDR3 has 16 residues. CDR3 loop: CASTPRPGLAGNEQFF. CDR3 in DNA: TGTGCCAGCACCCCCCGCCCCGGACTAGCGGGCAATGAGCAGTTCTTC.

This clonotype has at least ten counts. The J gene is TRBJ1-2, the V gene TRBV3-1, with TRBD1 matching over 7 bases. V dropped 2 bases and J dropped 2; count of bases not matched to a gene: 2. The CDR3 spans 14 residues. Looked up from germline, CDR1 is LGHDT and CDR2 is YNNKEL (reference sequence). This chain's CDR3 is CASSQRGQNYGYTF. In DNA, the CDR3 is TGTGCCAGCAGCCAACGGGGACAGAACTATGGCTACACCTTC.

This clonotype has ten or more counts. V and J are TRBV5-4 and TRBJ2-1; 7 bases are a match to TRBD2. V shed 4 bases and J 5 bases; nucleotides not matched to a gene: 12. The germline CDR1 and CDR2 sequences are SGHNT and YYREEE (reference sequence). The CDR3 consists of 16 residues. The CDR3 is CASSPRDYSNHNEQFF. CDR3 in DNA: TGTGCCAGCAGCCCCCGGGACTACTCTAATCACAATGAGCAGTTCTTC.

The table lists this clonotype with many counts. The chain is built from TRBV29-1 and TRBJ2-3; D is possibly TRBD1 or TRBD2 (5 bases each). Looked up from germline, CDR1 is SQVTM and CDR2 is ANQGSEA. The CDR3 runs 13 residues. The ends were cut back, 7 bases at V and 0 bases at J, with 11 bases in the middle. The CDR3, as DNA: TGCAGCGCACGGGACCTTAGCACAGATACGCAGTATTTT. Translation gives CSARDLSTDTQYF.

By its share, this clonotype is medium-sized. The rearrangement links TRBV5-4 to TRBJ2-5; 9 bases line up with TRBD2. There are 16 residues in the CDR3. Germline loops: CDR1 SGHNT, CDR2 YYREEE (reference sequence). V shed 4 bases and J 1 base; nucleotides not matched to a gene: 8. CDR3 sequence: CASSPVAGEAQETQYF. The CDR3 bases are TGTGCCAGCAGCCCCGTAGCGGGAGAGGCCCAAGAGACCCAGTACTTC.

By its share, this clonotype is medium-sized. The chain is built from TRBV24-1 and TRBJ2-5; D ambiguous. This CDR3 has 15 amino acids. Germline assignment: CDR1 KGHDR and CDR2 SFDVKD. Trimming took off 4 bases at V and 2 bases at J, with 13 bases between the two ends. CDR3 bases: TGTGCCACCAGTGACCCGGACGGAACTCAAGAGACCCAGTACTTC. Its translation: CATSDPDGTQETQYF.

By sample fraction, this clonotype is medium-sized. CDR3 in DNA: TGTGCCAGCAGCTTGGCCGGGTCTCGGGCCAACGTCCTGACTTTC. Amino acids: CASSLAGSRANVLTF. The rearrangement links TRBV5-6 to TRBJ2-6; D unresolved. V gave up 0 bases and J gave up 5 bases, with 9 bases separating them. The CDR3 sequence is 15 residues long. Germline lookup yields CDR1 SGHDT and CDR2 YYEEEE.

Ten or more counts support this clonotype. The chain couples TRBV28 to TRBJ2-4; 8 positions agree with TRBD1. The germline CDR1 and CDR2 sequences are MDHEN and SYDVKM. The CDR3 sequence is 15 residues long. The V gene end was trimmed by 6 bases and the J gene end by 1 base; junction bases not matched to a gene: 5. In DNA, the CDR3 is TGTGCCAGCAGCCCTCAGGGGGCTGCCAAAAACATTCAGTACTTC. Protein product: CASSPQGAAKNIQYF.

This clonotype was seen ten or more times. This rearrangement joins TRBV2 to TRBJ2-3, with D unresolved. Trimming stripped 5 bases from V and 0 bases from J, with 12 bases between. Looked up from germline, CDR1 is SNHLY and CDR2 is FYNNEI. The CDR3 length is 15 residues. The CDR3 sequence: CASSSLGLSTDTQYF. For the CDR3, the DNA is TGTGCCAGCAGTTCCCTCGGCCTTAGCACAGATACGCAGTATTTT.

This clonotype has a count of ten or more. This chain uses TRBV9 with TRBJ1-2; TRBD1 matches 9 bases. The V segment lost 0 bases and the J segment 6 bases; nucleotides outside the gene matches: 6. This CDR3 contains 15 residues. Germline CDR1 is SGDLS and CDR2 is YYNGEE. CDR3: CASSVVGTGSDGYTF. CDR3 sequence (DNA): TGTGCCAGCAGCGTAGTAGGGACAGGGTCGGATGGCTACACCTTC.

A few counts support this clonotype. The chain couples TRBV9 to TRBJ2-2; the D gene is possibly TRBD1 (6 bases). V was clipped by 3 bases and J by 5 bases, with 20 bases between them. CDR1 and CDR2 (germline): SGDLS, YYNGEE. The length of the CDR3 is 17 residues. The chain's CDR3 is CASSAHRGGARTGELFF. In nucleotides, the CDR3 is TGTGCCAGCAGCGCCCACCGAGGGGGAGCGAGGACCGGGGAGCTGTTTTTT.

Within the sample, this clonotype is medium-sized (0.01 to 0.1%). The chain combines TRBV7-2 with TRBJ2-7, with D possibly being TRBD1 (5 bases). The CDR3 is 14 amino acids. V gave up 1 base and J gave up 7 bases, with 14 bases separating them. Looked up from germline, CDR1 is SGHTA and CDR2 is FQGNSA. In DNA form, the CDR3 reads TGTGCCAGCAGCTTAGAGGCCCGCGCAGGGGAGCAGTACTTC. Protein product: CASSLEARAGEQYF.

This chain connects TRBV5-1 to TRBJ2-1; D ambiguous. The CDR3 contains 12 residues. Trimming took off 0 bases at V and 6 bases at J, with 4 bases between the two ends. Looked up from germline, CDR1 is SGHRS and CDR2 is YFSETQ. Here the CDR3 DNA reads TGCGCCAGCAGCTTGGTCCGCAATGAGCAGTTCTTC. The encoded protein is CASSLVRNEQFF.

The chain recombines TRBV20-1 with TRBJ2-4; possible D gene TRBD2, 5 bases. Trimming pared 3 bases from V and 8 bases from J, leaving 11 bases between. The CDR3 is made up of 12 amino acids. Looked up from germline, CDR1 is DFQATT and CDR2 is SNEGSKA (reference sequence). The CDR3 region is CSASRGMDIQYF. The CDR3 DNA reads TGCAGTGCTAGTAGAGGGATGGACATTCAGTACTTC.